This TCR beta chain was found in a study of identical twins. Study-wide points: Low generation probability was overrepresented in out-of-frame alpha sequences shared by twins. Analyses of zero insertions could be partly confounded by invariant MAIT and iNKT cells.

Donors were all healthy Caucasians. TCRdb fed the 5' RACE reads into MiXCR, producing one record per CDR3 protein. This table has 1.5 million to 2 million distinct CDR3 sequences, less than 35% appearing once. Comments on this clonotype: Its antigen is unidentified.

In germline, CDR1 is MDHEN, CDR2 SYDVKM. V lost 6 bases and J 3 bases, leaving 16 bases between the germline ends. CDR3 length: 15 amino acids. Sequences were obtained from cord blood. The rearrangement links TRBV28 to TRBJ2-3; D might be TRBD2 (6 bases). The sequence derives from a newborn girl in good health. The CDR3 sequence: CASSPRSLATDTQYF. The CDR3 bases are TGTGCCAGCAGCCCCCGCAGCCTAGCGACAGATACGCAGTATTTT.